This entry features one T cell receptor beta chain sequence. The record originates from a study of blood T cells in healthy people across ages. The overall study: Every two T cells gave about one barcoded beta molecule via template switching.

Next came a second PCR, run for roughly 6 to 11 cycles, which used a sample-barcoded 5' primer along with a J-beta primer mix. Using its own MiXCR run on the 5' RACE reads, TCRdb lists one record per CDR3 protein. The repertoire includes some 710,000 distinct CDR3 sequences, 46% of them detected once, and 15% to 20% sits in the top ten. Germline V CDR1 and CDR2: MGHRA, YSYEKL. V was shortened by 3 bases and J by 5 bases, with 17 bases between the two germline ends. The CDR3 length is 16 residues. V usage is TRBV4-1 and J usage is TRBJ1-5, with D perhaps TRBD1 (5 bases). Sequencing was done on a sample of blood. The sequence was obtained from a man at least 80 years old in good health. For the CDR3, the DNA is TGCGCCAGCAGCCAGGGGCGAGGCCGGGGGGATCAGCCCCAGCATTTT. Protein product: CASSQGRGRGDQPQHF.